This entry concerns a single T cell receptor beta chain. These data are taken from a study of blood T cell repertoires in COVID-19. Study summary: Acute-phase and convalescent COVID-19 samples originated in the United States, Italy and Spain. From T cells, B-cell-depleted T cells, or PBMCs came the material, which was cDNA or gDNA.

The CDR3 consists of 16 residues. Germline lookup yields CDR1 ENHRY and CDR2 SYGVKD. Trimming pared 6 bases from V and 1 base from J, leaving 18 bases between. Under the authors' procedure: For nucleated cells, counts were estimated from reference gene primer amplification. Assay used: immunoSEQ multiplex PCR; TCRdb lists only in-frame clones, some missing. That table is the source of V, J and clone size, and D and trimming were worked out from the DNA. The sample lists fewer than 350,000 clones; 65% to 90% were seen once. The clonotype comes from a woman aged 55-70 years with active or convalescent COVID-19. The specimen was peripheral blood. The gene calls are TRBV10-3 and TRBJ1-1; a possible D gene is TRBD1 (5 bases). As DNA, the CDR3 is TGTGCCATCAGAGGTTGGGGGGGTGGCGAGAACACTGAAGCTTTCTTT. Amino acid sequence: CAIRGWGGGENTEAFF.